A single sample is the source of the 12 T cell receptor beta chains below, sequenced in a study of early T cells in non-severe SARS-CoV-2 infection. TCRdb ran MiXCR on the 5' RACE reads and lists one entry per CDR3 protein. In the table there are some 49,000 distinct CDR3 sequences, approximately 10% of which are singletons. The sequenced material came from whole blood. These receptors were taken from an adult who was a healthcare worker with PCR-confirmed SARS-CoV-2 infection or an uninfected control (not recorded which).

This clonotype appeared a few times. The chain recombines TRBV7-9 with TRBJ2-3, with 15 nucleotides matching TRBD2. This CDR3 contains 18 residues. The germline gives CDR1 SEHNR, CDR2 FQNEAQ (reference sequence). Trimming took 8 bases from V and 6 from J; bases not matched to a gene: 15. The CDR3 DNA reads as TGTGCCAGCTCTCCAGGGACTAGCGGGGGGCCCCTTGGGGATACGCAGTATTTT. The encoded protein is CASSPGTSGGPLGDTQYF.

In the case of this clonotype: One junction end disagrees with the germline gene, perhaps due to a read error. The chain recombines TRBV7-7 with TRBJ2-1; 8 bases are a match to TRBD2. The CDR3 spans 14 residues. Germline CDR1 and CDR2: SSHAT and FNYEAQ (reference sequence). The CDR3 nucleotides are TGTGCTAGCAGCTTAGCGGGGAGATACAATGAGCAGTTCTTC. Protein product: CASSLAGRYNEQFF.

The chain joins TRBV18 to TRBJ2-7, with TRBD1 matching over 9 bases. This CDR3 contains 16 residues. The V gene's germline CDR1 is KGHSH and CDR2 LQKENI. V dropped 4 bases and J dropped 1; count of bases not matched to a gene: 8. The CDR3 DNA is TGTGCCAGCTCACAATCCCGGGACAGGGAATCCTACGAGCAGTACTTC. Protein sequence: CASSQSRDRESYEQYF.

This clonotype was picked up many times. The J gene is TRBJ2-1, the V gene TRBV7-6, with D perhaps given as TRBD1 or TRBD2 (5 bases each). Germline V gene data show CDR1 as SGHVS and CDR2 as FNYEAQ. V was cut by 1 base and J by 5 bases, with 12 bases left in between. The CDR3 is 15 amino acids. The CDR3 sequence is CASSLDEGRHNEQFF. Here the CDR3 DNA reads TGTGCCAGCAGCTTAGATGAGGGGAGACACAATGAGCAGTTCTTC.

In its sample, this clonotype was seen a few times. V and J are TRBV12-5 and TRBJ2-2; perhaps TRBD2 as D (7 bases). With 5 bases removed from V and 5 bases from J, the gap between germline ends came to 18 bases. CDR1 is LGHNT and CDR2 is FRNRAP in the germline V gene. The length of the CDR3 is 16 residues. CDR3: CASGALGGARTGELFF. CDR3 in DNA: TGTGCTAGTGGTGCCCTGGGGGGGGCGCGAACCGGGGAGCTGTTTTTT.

The chain couples TRBV20-1 to TRBJ2-1; D is undetermined. The CDR3 length is 11 residues. The ends were cut back, 6 bases at V and 8 bases at J, with 11 bases in the middle. Germline-derived CDR1 and CDR2 are DFQATT and SNEGSKA (reference sequence). The CDR3 DNA follows: TGCAGTGCCGCCCCCAGAGATGAGCAGTTCTTC. Translating it yields CSAAPRDEQFF.

This clonotype has a handful of counts. The junction and the germline gene differ at one end; a read error may be behind it. V and J are TRBV7-7 and TRBJ2-5; tentatively, D is TRBD2 (7 bases). In germline, CDR1 is SSHAT, CDR2 FNYEAQ (reference sequence). This CDR3 comprises 16 residues. The CDR3 region has the DNA TGTGCTAGCAGCTTAAAGGGGGGGACAAATCAAGAGACCCAGTACTTC. Protein: CASSLKGGTNQETQYF.

This clonotype was counted only a few times. The V call is TRBV10-3, the J call TRBJ2-7; 8 nucleotides line up with TRBD1. CDR1 ENHRY and CDR2 SYGVKD come from the germline V gene. The V and J ends lost 3 bases and 5 bases, in that order; junction bases with no gene match: 3. The CDR3 has 13 amino acids. The CDR3 DNA follows: TGTGCCATCAGTGAAGACAGGGGCCACGAGCAGTACTTC. This translates into CAISEDRGHEQYF.

The chain combines TRBV28 with TRBJ2-2, with no clear D. Between the trimmed V and J ends, which lost 1 base and 2 bases, there was a span of 8 bases. Germline CDR1 is MDHEN and CDR2 is SYDVKM. This CDR3 has 15 amino acids. The CDR3 is CASSLSGVNTGELFF. Written as DNA, the CDR3 is TGTGCCAGCAGTTTATCTGGAGTAAACACCGGGGAGCTGTTTTTT.

This clonotype was counted many times. The rearrangement links TRBV28 to TRBJ2-1, with 14 bases aligning to TRBD2. Trimming at V came to 5 bases and at J to 9 bases, leaving 12 bases not matched to a gene. CDR1 is MDHEN and CDR2 is SYDVKM in the germline V gene. This CDR3 has 17 amino acids. CDR3 in amino acids: CASSTNFGLAGGLEQFF. The CDR3 DNA follows: TGTGCCAGCAGTACTAACTTTGGACTAGCGGGGGGCCTTGAGCAGTTCTTC.

V gene TRBV28 combines with J gene TRBJ2-1, with a possible D match to TRBD2 (6 bases). The germline V gene has CDR1 MDHEN and CDR2 SYDVKM. Trimming pared 6 bases from V and 7 bases from J, leaving 13 bases between. CDR3 size: 13 residues. The chain's CDR3 is CASREGQRNEQFF. CDR3 nucleotide sequence: TGTGCCAGCAGGGAGGGGCAGAGGAATGAGCAGTTCTTC.

Many counts were recorded for this clonotype. One end of the junction fails to match germline, which may point to a read error. The chain carries TRBV7-7 and TRBJ2-1; D might be TRBD1 (5 bases). The CDR3 covers 15 residues. The germline gives CDR1 SSHAT, CDR2 FNYEAQ (reference sequence). CDR3 sequence (DNA): TGTGCTAGCAGCCCCCTGGTAGGGGCCTACAATGAGCAGTTCTTC. Amino acid sequence: CASSPLVGAYNEQFF.